This record looks at one T cell receptor (beta chain) sequence and its context. The target antigen is unknown. These data originate in a study of cytomegalovirus exposure and HLA in healthy donors. The repertoire was sequenced with immunoSEQ multiplex PCR; TCRdb's copy has only in-frame clones and lacks some. The data contain 250,000 to 350,000 clones, 75% to 90% of them singletons. Unmatched junction bases numbered 8, after V lost 10 bases and J lost 5 bases. The CDR3 is 14 residues long. Germline V CDR1 and CDR2: LNHDA, SQIVND (reference sequence). Whole-study results and caveats: The listing of 150 to 200 TCR beta chains classed them as cytomegalovirus-associated. High sensitivity and specificity were reportedly achieved when the classifier diagnosed cytomegalovirus status. That first-cohort TCR clusters tended to co-occur in the 95 to 150 validation repertoires was found in a later analysis.

The rearrangement links TRBV19 to TRBJ2-7, with 13 nucleotides matching TRBD2. Sequenced: PBMCs. The origin of this receptor is a woman aged 18-35 years in good health and CMV-seronegative. The CDR3 nucleotides read TGTGCCACTCGGACTAGCGGGAGTTCCAACGAGCAGTACTTC. Encoded protein: CATRTSGSSNEQYF.